These 9 T cell receptor beta chains share one sample of origin, sequenced in a study of regulatory and conventional T cells in RAG deficiency. Repertoires were generated with immunoSEQ multiplex PCR, while TCRdb's copy carries only in-frame clones and drops some. The sample has over 45,000 clones, more than 80% seen once. Genomic DNA came from blood conventional CD4+ T cells gated CD25-low CD127-high. A further study also used this sample, focusing on regulatory T cells. That source notes: Amplification used 52 TRBV primers and 13 TRBJ primers.

The material sequenced was CD4+ effector T cells sorted from blood. All receptors come from a human donor in good health.

This sequence joins TRBV28 and TRBJ2-1; D not resolved. The CDR3 is 13 amino acids. Germline CDR1 reads MDHEN; CDR2 reads SYDVKM. V was cut by 6 bases and J by 7 bases, with 13 bases left in between. DNA of the CDR3: TGTGCCAGCAGAAGGACCACCCGGAATGAGCAGTTCTTC. As protein: CASRRTTRNEQFF.

About this clone: The identical CDR3 is also encoded by other nucleotide sequences in the sample. The chain couples TRBV7-2 to TRBJ2-2; 7 positions match TRBD2. This CDR3 spans 13 amino acids. V trimming: 5 bases; J trimming: 5 bases; junction bases outside the gene matches: 2. The germline V gene encodes CDR1 SGHTA and CDR2 FQGNSA. CDR3 in amino acids: CASSRTSTGELFF. The CDR3 coding sequence is TGTGCCAGCAGCCGGACTAGTACCGGGGAGCTGTTTTTT.

The chain joins TRBV23-1 to TRBJ1-4; D perhaps matches TRBD1 (5 bases). TRBV23-1 is classed as an ORF, of uncertain function. CDR3 size: 15 residues. The germline V and J ends were trimmed by 2 bases and 8 bases, with 15 bases remaining between them. The CDR3 nucleotides read TGCGCCAGCAGTCAACAGGTTCAGGGACGGGAAAAACTGTTTTTT. Amino acid sequence: CASSQQVQGREKLFF.

V usage is TRBV7-2 and J usage is TRBJ2-5, with 7 bases lining up with TRBD1. Germline lookup yields CDR1 SGHTA and CDR2 FQGNSA. V lost 5 bases, J lost 4 bases, and 7 bases stayed unmatched. The CDR3 is 14 amino acids. The CDR3 region is CASSTMTGTETQYF. The CDR3 nucleotides are TGTGCCAGCAGCACGATGACAGGGACAGAGACCCAGTACTTC. Looking up the rest from reference TRBV7-2 and TRBJ2-5 gives the full variable domain: GAGVSQSPSNKVTEKGKDVELRCDPISGHTALYWYRQSLGQGLEFLIYFQGNSAPDKSGLPSDRFSAERTGGSVSTLTIQRTQQEDSAVYLCASSTMTGTETQYFGPGTRLLVL.

This clone was detected only once. The V gene is TRBV5-6, the J gene TRBJ1-2; TRBD1 agrees at 11 bases. The CDR3 is 14 residues long. Germline trimming cut 5 bases from V and 8 bases from J; bases unmatched to any gene: 8. Germline V gene lookup returns CDR1 SGHDT and CDR2 YYEEEE. In DNA, the CDR3 is TGTGCCAGCAGTTTAGGACAGGGGGCGCGGGGCTACACCTTC. It translates to CASSLGQGARGYTF.

V gene TRBV6-1 combines with J gene TRBJ1-5, with D maybe TRBD1 (5 bases). Trimming removed 6 bases from V and 3 bases from J, with 12 bases in between. Germline V CDR1 and CDR2: MNHNS, SASEGT. The CDR3 extends over 14 amino acids. The CDR3 protein is CASRADRFNQPQHF. The CDR3 DNA reads TGTGCCAGCAGGGCAGACAGATTCAATCAGCCCCAGCATTTT.

V gene TRBV6-1 combines with J gene TRBJ1-4, with a weak D call TRBD1 (5 bases). Germline V gene lookup returns CDR1 MNHNS and CDR2 SASEGT. There are 12 residues in the CDR3. Trimming took 10 bases from V and 6 from J, leaving 12 bases between them. The CDR3 loop is CATRRGDEKLFF. The CDR3 DNA sequence: TGTGCCACCCGGAGAGGGGATGAAAAACTGTTTTTT.

The chain links TRBV19 to TRBJ1-5; D is undetermined. V was shortened by 4 bases and J by 0 bases, with 13 bases between the two germline ends. Germline CDR1 is LNHDA and CDR2 is SQIVND (reference sequence). This CDR3 contains 16 residues. CDR3 DNA: TGTGCCAGTAGTAACGGAGCGGGCCGTAGCAATCAGCCCCAGCATTTT. Residues: CASSNGAGRSNQPQHF. Full variable domain (remainder filled in from reference TRBV19 and TRBJ1-5): DGGITQSPKYLFRKEGQNVTLSCEQNLNHDAMYWYRQDPGQGLRLIYYSQIVNDFQKGDIAEGYSVSREKKESFPLTVTSAQKNPTAFYLCASSNGAGRSNQPQHFGDGTRLSIL.

The V gene is TRBV30, the J gene TRBJ1-1; D is perhaps TRBD1 (5 bases). The germline V gene has CDR1 GTSNPN and CDR2 SVGIG (reference sequence). The CDR3 is made up of 13 amino acids. The ends were cut back, 4 bases at V and 0 bases at J, with 9 bases in the middle. The CDR3 is CAWTKGLNTEAFF. The DNA for the CDR3 is TGTGCCTGGACAAAGGGGTTGAACACTGAAGCTTTCTTT. Variable domain in full (rest from reference TRBV30 and TRBJ1-1): SQTIHQWPATLVQPVGSPLSLECTVEGTSNPNLYWYRQAAGRGLQLLFYSVGIGQISSEVPQNLSASRPQDRQFILSSKKLLLSDSGFYLCAWTKGLNTEAFFGQGTRLTVV.